This TCR beta chain stems from a study of lymphopenia after photon versus proton radiotherapy. Concerning this clone: The antigen is undetermined.

Study outcomes and limitations: After the lymphocyte nadir, photon-treated repertoires showed oligoclonal expansion, especially of CD8+ Temra cells.

Assay used: immunoSEQ multiplex PCR; TCRdb lists only in-frame clones, some missing. This sample has 68,000 or so clones, with approximately 91% found just once. The material was peripheral blood, obtained from a patient treated with photon-based radiotherapy. This receptor was obtained from a woman aged 70-85 years with pancreatic cancer.

The DNA of the CDR3 is TGCGCCAGCAGCTTGGTTGGGGTTCAGACAGGGAGGCTCGATTACGAGCAGTACTTC. It encodes CASSLVGVQTGRLDYEQYF. This chain joins TRBV5-1 and TRBJ2-7, with a weak D call TRBD1 (7 bases). Trimming took off 0 bases at V and 4 bases at J, with 26 bases between the two ends. Germline CDR1 reads SGHRS; CDR2 reads YFSETQ. The CDR3 contains 19 residues. Supplemented by reference TRBV5-1 and TRBJ2-7, the full variable domain reads KAGVTQTPRYLIKTRGQQVTLSCSPISGHRSVSWYQQTPGQGLQFLFEYFSETQRNKGNFPGRFSGRQFSNSRSEMNVSTLELGDSALYLCASSLVGVQTGRLDYEQYFGPGTRLTVT.